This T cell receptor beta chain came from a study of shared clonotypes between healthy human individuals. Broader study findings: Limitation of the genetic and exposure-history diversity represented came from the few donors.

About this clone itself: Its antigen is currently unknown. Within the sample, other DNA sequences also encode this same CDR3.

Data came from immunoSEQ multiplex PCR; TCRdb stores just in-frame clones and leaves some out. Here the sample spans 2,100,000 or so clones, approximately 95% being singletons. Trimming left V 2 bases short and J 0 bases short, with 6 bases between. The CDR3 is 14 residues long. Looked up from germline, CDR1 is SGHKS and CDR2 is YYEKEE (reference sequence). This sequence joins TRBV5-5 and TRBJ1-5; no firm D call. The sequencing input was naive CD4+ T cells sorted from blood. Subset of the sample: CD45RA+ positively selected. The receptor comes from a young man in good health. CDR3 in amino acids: CASSLSSSNQPQHF. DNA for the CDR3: TGTGCCAGCAGCTTAAGCAGTAGCAATCAGCCCCAGCATTTT.